The present TCR beta chain was sequenced within a study of blood T cell repertoires in COVID-19 (TCRdb year 2020). Some background on the complete study: Collaborator samples came from the United States, Italy and Spain and covered acute and convalescent phases of COVID-19. The material from the prospective study consisted of cDNA or gDNA derived from T cells, B-cell-depleted T cells, or PBMCs. The dataset comprised deeply sampled blood TCRbeta repertoires from subjects exposed to, actively infected with, or recovered from COVID-19. The repertoires were made available in a free public database intended to serve as a resource for research on the immune response to SARS-CoV-2. The samples were drawn from two sources: the first 160 participants of the ongoing ImmuneRACE study, and fewer than 1,500 subjects contributed by 6 global collaborators. The sample metadata nearly always contained a de-identified subject ID, COVID-19 status, age in years and sex. Where HLA class I and class II types were available, the types were taken from metadata supplied by the sample provider, not from assay-based typing. Study-wide findings and limitations: How much clinical and demographic metadata was included differed by source and by participant, and the metadata was provided uncurated.

Collaborating institutions collected whole blood in K2EDTA tubes following their own protocols. For TCRbeta analysis, collaborator samples were shipped as frozen whole blood, as isolated PBMCs, or as DNA extracted from either sample type. Turning to this clone: Its antigen remains undetermined. No much larger clone exists at a distance of one base, and base qualities are not known.

TCRbeta CDR3 regions were amplified from genomic DNA using the immunoSEQ Assay, a bias-controlled multiplex PCR. From the authors' description of their analysis: The number of nucleated cells in each sample was estimated from the amplification of reference gene primers within the assay. To quantify the absolute abundance of each unique TCRbeta CDR3 rearrangement, sequence reads were collapsed and filtered. For each sample, productive Simpson clonality was calculated as the square root of Simpson's diversity index across productive rearrangements. As stored in TCRdb, this immuneACCESS dataset retains in-frame rearrangements with V and J assigned. A fraction of the clones does not appear; measured against another copy, unresolved V genes explain less than half of the discrepancy, and the remainder lacks a known reason. The DNA was the basis for D and trimming; V, J and clone size are from that table. The sample has 140,000 to 150,000 clones on record, about 80% of them singletons. Of the sample, around 5% is held by the ten largest clones.

The sample taken for sequencing was peripheral blood. The sequence was collected from a human donor in a cohort sampled during active COVID-19.

The DNA sequence is given as TGTGCCAGCCTGCCGGGACTAGGGGGGCGGGAGACCCAGTACTTC. Translated, this gives CASLPGLGGRETQYF. The rearrangement joined TRBV7-6 to TRBJ2-5, with 8 central nucleotides matching TRBD2. Compared with germline, V lacks 8 bases and J lacks 5 bases; bases without a gene match: 13. From a lookup of the germline V gene, CDR1 and CDR2 are SGHVS and FNYEAQ. The cysteine opens and the phenylalanine closes a CDR3 of 15 amino acids. Just CDR3 DNA is preserved here, 45 bases in frame from base 1.